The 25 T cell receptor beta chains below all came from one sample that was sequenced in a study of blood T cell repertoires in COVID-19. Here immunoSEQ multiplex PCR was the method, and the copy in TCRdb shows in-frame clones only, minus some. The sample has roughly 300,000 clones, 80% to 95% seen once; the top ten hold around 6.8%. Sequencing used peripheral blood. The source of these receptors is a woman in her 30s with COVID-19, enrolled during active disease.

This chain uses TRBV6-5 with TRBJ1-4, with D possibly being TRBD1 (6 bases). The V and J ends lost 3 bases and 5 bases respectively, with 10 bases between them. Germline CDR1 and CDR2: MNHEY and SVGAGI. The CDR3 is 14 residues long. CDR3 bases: TGTGCCAGCAGTTATTCAGGGGCCAATGAAAAACTGTTTTTT. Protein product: CASSYSGANEKLFF.

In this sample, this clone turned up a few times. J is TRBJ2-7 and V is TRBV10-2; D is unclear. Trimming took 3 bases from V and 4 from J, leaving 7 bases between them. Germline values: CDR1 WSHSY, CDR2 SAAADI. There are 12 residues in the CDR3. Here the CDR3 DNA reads TGCGCCAGCAGTGATGCACAGTACGAGCAGTACTTC. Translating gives CASSDAQYEQYF.

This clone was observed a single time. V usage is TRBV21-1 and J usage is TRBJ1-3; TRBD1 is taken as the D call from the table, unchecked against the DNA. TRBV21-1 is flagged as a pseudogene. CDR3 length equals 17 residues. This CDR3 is CASSRIQGQGPGNTIYF. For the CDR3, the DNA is TGTGCCAGCAGCAGAATACAGGGACAGGGGCCTGGAAACACCATATATTTT.

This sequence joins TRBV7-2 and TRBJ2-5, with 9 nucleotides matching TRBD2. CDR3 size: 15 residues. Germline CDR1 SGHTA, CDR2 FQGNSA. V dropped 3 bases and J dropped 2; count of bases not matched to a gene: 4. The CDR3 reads CASSFQAGGQETQYF. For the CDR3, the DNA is TGTGCCAGCAGCTTCCAAGCGGGAGGACAAGAGACCCAGTACTTC.

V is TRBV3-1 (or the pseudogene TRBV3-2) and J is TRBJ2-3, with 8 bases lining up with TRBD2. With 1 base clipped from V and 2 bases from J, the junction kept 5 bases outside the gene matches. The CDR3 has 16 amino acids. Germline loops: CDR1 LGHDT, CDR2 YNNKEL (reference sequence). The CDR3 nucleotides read TGTGCCAGCAGCCAAGTTGCGGGAGGTCTCACAGATACGCAGTATTTT. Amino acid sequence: CASSQVAGGLTDTQYF.

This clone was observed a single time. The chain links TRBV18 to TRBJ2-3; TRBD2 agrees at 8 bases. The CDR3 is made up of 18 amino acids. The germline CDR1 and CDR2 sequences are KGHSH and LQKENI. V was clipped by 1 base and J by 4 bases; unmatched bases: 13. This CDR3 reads CASSPRGLTGGPSDTQYF. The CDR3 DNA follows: TGTGCCAGCTCACCACGGGGGCTCACGGGAGGGCCCTCAGATACGCAGTATTTT.

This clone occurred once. CDR3 sequence (DNA): TGTGCCAGCAGTTTTAGCGGGAGATTGACAGATACGCAGTATTTT. Protein sequence: CASSFSGRLTDTQYF. The rearrangement joins TRBV28 to TRBJ2-3; 9 bases line up with TRBD2. V was pared by 3 bases and J by 3 bases, with 4 bases of the junction left unmatched. This CDR3 region has 15 residues. Germline loops: CDR1 MDHEN, CDR2 SYDVKM.

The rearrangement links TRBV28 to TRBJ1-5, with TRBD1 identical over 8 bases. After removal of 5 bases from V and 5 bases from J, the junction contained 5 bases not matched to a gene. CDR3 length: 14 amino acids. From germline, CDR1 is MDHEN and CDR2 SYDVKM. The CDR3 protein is CASSAGQGDQPQHF. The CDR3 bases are TGTGCCAGCAGTGCCGGACAGGGCGATCAGCCCCAGCATTTT. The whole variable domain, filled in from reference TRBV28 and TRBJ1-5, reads DVKVTQSSRYLVKRTGEKVFLECVQDMDHENMFWYRQDPGLGLRLIYFSYDVKMKEKGDIPEGYSVSREKKERFSLILESASTNQTSMYLCASSAGQGDQPQHFGDGTRLSIL.

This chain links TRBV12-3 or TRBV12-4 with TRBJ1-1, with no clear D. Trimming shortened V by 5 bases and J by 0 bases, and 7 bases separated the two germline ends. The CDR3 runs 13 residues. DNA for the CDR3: TGTGCCAGCAGTGAGACTCTGAACACTGAAGCTTTCTTT. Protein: CASSETLNTEAFF.

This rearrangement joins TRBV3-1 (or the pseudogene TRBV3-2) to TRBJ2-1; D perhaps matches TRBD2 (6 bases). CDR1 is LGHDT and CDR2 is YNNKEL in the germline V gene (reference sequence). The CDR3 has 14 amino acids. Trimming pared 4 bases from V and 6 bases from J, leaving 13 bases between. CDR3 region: CASSLGGSGNEQFF. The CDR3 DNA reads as TGTGCCAGCAGCCTTGGGGGGAGCGGCAATGAGCAGTTCTTC.

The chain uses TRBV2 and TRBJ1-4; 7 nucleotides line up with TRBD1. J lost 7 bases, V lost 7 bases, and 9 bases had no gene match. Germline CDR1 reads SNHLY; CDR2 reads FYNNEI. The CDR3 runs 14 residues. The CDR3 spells CASTNTGVGEKLFF. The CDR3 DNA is TGTGCCAGCACCAACACAGGGGTCGGTGAAAAACTGTTTTTT. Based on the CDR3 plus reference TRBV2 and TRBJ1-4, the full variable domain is EPEVTQTPSHQVTQMGQEVILRCVPISNHLYFYWYRQILGQKVEFLVSFYNNEISEKSEIFDDQFSVERPDGSNFTLKIRSTKLEDSAMYFCASTNTGVGEKLFFGSGTQLSVL.

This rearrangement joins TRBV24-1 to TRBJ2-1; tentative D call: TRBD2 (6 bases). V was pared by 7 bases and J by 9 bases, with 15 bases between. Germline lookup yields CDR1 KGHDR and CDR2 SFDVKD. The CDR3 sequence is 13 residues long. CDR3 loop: CATRRDLTSEQFF. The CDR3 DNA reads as TGTGCCACCAGGAGGGACTTAACAAGTGAGCAGTTCTTC.

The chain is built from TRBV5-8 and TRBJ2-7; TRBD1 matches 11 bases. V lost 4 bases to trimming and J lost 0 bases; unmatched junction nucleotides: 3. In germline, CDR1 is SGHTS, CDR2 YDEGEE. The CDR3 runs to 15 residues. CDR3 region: CASSVGTGGSYEQYF. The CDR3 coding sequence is TGTGCCAGCAGCGTAGGGACAGGGGGCTCCTACGAGCAGTACTTC.

CDR3 residues: CASSQVSYEQYF. The CDR3 region has the DNA TGTGCCAGCAGCCAAGTGTCTTACGAGCAGTACTTC. The chain couples TRBV3-1 (or the pseudogene TRBV3-2) to TRBJ2-7; D remains ambiguous. This CDR3 contains 12 residues. V gave up 1 base and J gave up 4 bases, with 5 bases separating them. The germline gives CDR1 LGHDT, CDR2 YNNKEL (reference sequence).

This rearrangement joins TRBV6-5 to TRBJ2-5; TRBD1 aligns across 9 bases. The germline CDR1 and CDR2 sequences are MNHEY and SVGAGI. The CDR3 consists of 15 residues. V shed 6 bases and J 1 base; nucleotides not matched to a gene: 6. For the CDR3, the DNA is TGTGCCAGCAGGCAAAACAGGGGGCGCCAAGAGACCCAGTACTTC. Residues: CASRQNRGRQETQYF.

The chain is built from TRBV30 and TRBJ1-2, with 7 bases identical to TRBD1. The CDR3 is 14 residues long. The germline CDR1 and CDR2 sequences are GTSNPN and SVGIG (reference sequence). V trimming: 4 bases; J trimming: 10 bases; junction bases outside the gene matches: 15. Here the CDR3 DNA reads TGTGCCTGGACCGCCGGGACAGAGGGATTATACTACACCTTC. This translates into CAWTAGTEGLYYTF.

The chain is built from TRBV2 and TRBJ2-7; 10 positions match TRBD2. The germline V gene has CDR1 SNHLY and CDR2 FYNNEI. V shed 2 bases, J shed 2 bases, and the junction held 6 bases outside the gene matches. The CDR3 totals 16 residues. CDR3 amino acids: CASSESSGSETYEQYF. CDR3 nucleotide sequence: TGTGCCAGCAGTGAATCTAGCGGGAGTGAGACCTACGAGCAGTACTTC. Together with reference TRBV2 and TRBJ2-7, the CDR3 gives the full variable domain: EPEVTQTPSHQVTQMGQEVILRCVPISNHLYFYWYRQILGQKVEFLVSFYNNEISEKSEIFDDQFSVERPDGSNFTLKIRSTKLEDSAMYFCASSESSGSETYEQYFGPGTRLTVT.

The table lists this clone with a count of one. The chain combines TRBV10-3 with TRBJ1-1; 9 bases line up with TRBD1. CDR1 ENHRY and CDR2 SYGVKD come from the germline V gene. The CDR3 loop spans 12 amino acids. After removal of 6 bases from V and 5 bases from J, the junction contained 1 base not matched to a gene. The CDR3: CAIRQGATEAFF. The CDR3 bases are TGTGCCATCAGACAGGGGGCTACTGAAGCTTTCTTT.

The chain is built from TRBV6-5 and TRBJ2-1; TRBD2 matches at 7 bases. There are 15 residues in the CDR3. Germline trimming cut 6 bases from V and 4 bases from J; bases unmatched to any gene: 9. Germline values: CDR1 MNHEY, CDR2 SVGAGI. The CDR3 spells CASRTTSAPYNEQFF. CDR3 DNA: TGTGCCAGCAGGACCACTAGCGCCCCATACAATGAGCAGTTCTTC.

CDR3 nucleotide sequence: TGTGCCAGCAGTCCCCGACAGGGCCATCAGCCCCAGCATTTT. Translating it yields CASSPRQGHQPQHF. The chain employs TRBV27 and TRBJ1-5; 7 bases agree with TRBD1. Germline trimming cut 5 bases from V and 5 bases from J; bases unmatched to any gene: 6. There are 14 residues in the CDR3. Germline V gene data show CDR1 as MNHEY and CDR2 as SMNVEV (reference sequence).

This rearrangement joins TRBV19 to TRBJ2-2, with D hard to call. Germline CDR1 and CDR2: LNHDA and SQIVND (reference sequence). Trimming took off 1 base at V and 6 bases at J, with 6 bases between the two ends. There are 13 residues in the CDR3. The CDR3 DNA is TGTGCCAGTAGTATAGTGGGCGCCGGGGAGCTGTTTTTT. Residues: CASSIVGAGELFF.

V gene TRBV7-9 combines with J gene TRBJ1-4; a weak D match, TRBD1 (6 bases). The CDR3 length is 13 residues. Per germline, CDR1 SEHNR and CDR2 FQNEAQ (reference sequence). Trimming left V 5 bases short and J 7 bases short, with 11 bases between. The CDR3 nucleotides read TGTGCCAGCAGCCAGGGGTTGGGTGAAAAACTGTTTTTT. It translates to CASSQGLGEKLFF. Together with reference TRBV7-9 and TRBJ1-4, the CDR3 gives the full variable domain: DTGVSQNPRHKITKRGQNVTFRCDPISEHNRLYWYRQTLGQGPEFLTYFQNEAQLEKSRLLSDRFSAERPKGSFSTLEIQRTEQGDSAMYLCASSQGLGEKLFFGSGTQLSVL.

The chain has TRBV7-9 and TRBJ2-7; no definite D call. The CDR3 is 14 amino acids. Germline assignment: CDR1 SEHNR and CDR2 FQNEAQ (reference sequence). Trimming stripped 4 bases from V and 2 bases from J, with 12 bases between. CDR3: CASSSAQRTYEQYF. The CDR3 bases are TGTGCCAGCAGCTCCGCGCAGCGAACCTACGAGCAGTACTTC.

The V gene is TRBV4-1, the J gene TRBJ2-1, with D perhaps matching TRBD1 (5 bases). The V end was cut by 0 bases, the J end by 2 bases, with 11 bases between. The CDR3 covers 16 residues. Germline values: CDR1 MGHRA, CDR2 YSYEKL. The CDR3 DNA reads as TGCGCCAGCAGCCAAGAGCGGCAGGGTCCCTACAATGAGCAGTTCTTC. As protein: CASSQERQGPYNEQFF.

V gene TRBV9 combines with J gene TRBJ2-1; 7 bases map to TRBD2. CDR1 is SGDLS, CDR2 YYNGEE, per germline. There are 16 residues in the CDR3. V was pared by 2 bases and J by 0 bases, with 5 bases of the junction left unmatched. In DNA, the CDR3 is TGTGCCAGCAGCGTCTTTACTAGCGTCTCCTACAATGAGCAGTTCTTC. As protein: CASSVFTSVSYNEQFF.